The 10 T cell receptor beta chains given below trace back to one sample, sequenced in a study of T cell responses to AZD1222 COVID-19 vaccine. Libraries were prepared by immunoSEQ multiplex PCR; TCRdb keeps only in-frame clonotypes and omits some of them. The table shows roughly 120,000 clones, with 85% to 90% occurring only once. The source material was peripheral blood, sampled on day 0 of AZD1222 vaccination. These receptors all come from an adult in good health.

This clone was observed a single time. This chain links TRBV2 with TRBJ2-1, with 8 bases aligning to TRBD1. V trimming: 2 bases; J trimming: 8 bases; junction bases outside the gene matches: 8. This CDR3 has 15 residues. Per germline, CDR1 SNHLY and CDR2 FYNNEI. The CDR3 DNA reads TGTGCCAGCAGTGAATTCGGACAGGGTTTCGATGAGCAGTTCTTC. Protein: CASSEFGQGFDEQFF.

DNA of the CDR3: TGTGCCAGCTCACCCACGCTCGGTGTAGAGACCCAGTACTTC. This encodes CASSPTLGVETQYF. The gene calls are TRBV18 and TRBJ2-5; D not resolved. The CDR3 runs to 14 residues. CDR1 KGHSH and CDR2 LQKENI come from the germline V gene. The V and J ends lost 3 bases and 4 bases respectively, with 12 bases between them.

The CDR3 is CASSYLAAGGEQYF. The CDR3 region has the DNA TGTGCCAGCAGTTATCTAGCGGCTGGAGGCGAGCAGTACTTC. This rearrangement joins TRBV6-2 or TRBV6-3 to TRBJ2-7, with 7 bases fitting TRBD2. J was trimmed by 6 bases and V by 3 bases; bases with no gene match: 8. CDR1 is MNHEY and CDR2 is SVGEGT in the germline V gene. This CDR3 has 14 residues.

The CDR3: CASSYSTANTEAFF. The CDR3 region has the DNA TGTGCCAGCAGTTACAGTACGGCGAACACTGAAGCTTTCTTT. The V and J genes are TRBV6-2 or TRBV6-3 and TRBJ1-1, with unresolved D. V was clipped by 2 bases and J by 1 base, with 8 bases between them. CDR3 length: 14 amino acids. Per germline, CDR1 MNHEY and CDR2 SVGEGT.

The V gene is TRBV5-6, the J gene TRBJ1-4; the D is unclear. Trimming stripped 0 bases from V and 8 bases from J, with 8 bases between. The germline gives CDR1 SGHDT, CDR2 YYEEEE. CDR3 length: 13 residues. The CDR3 region has the DNA TGTGCCAGCAGCTTGGCCATGGGGGAAAAACTGTTTTTT. Amino acids: CASSLAMGEKLFF.

The rearrangement uses TRBV27 and TRBJ2-1; D is tentatively TRBD1 or TRBD2 (6 bases each). The CDR3 consists of 18 residues. CDR1 MNHEY and CDR2 SMNVEV come from the germline V gene (reference sequence). Trimming left V 0 bases short and J 0 bases short, with 15 bases between. The CDR3 DNA is TGTGCCAGCAGTTTATCGGGGGCTAGCGTCCCCTCCTACAATGAGCAGTTCTTC. Its protein product is CASSLSGASVPSYNEQFF.

The chain employs TRBV20-1 and TRBJ2-2; D is perhaps TRBD1 (6 bases). There are 14 residues in the CDR3. Trimming left V 3 bases short and J 4 bases short, with 12 bases between. CDR1 and CDR2 (germline): DFQATT, SNEGSKA (reference sequence). CDR3 nucleotide sequence: TGCAGTGCTAGTACAGGGAGCTTCACCGGGGAGCTGTTTTTT. As protein: CSASTGSFTGELFF.

The V call is TRBV6-5, the J call TRBJ2-1; D is perhaps TRBD2 (6 bases). The germline gives CDR1 MNHEY, CDR2 SVGAGI. The CDR3 has 14 residues. Trimming removed 2 bases at V and 7 bases at J, with 12 bases between. In nucleotides, the CDR3 is TGTGCCAGCAGTTACCTCGGTAGCGGAAATGAGCAGTTCTTC. Translation: CASSYLGSGNEQFF.

The rearrangement links TRBV5-5 to TRBJ1-5, with D uncertain. CDR1 SGHKS and CDR2 YYEKEE come from the germline V gene (reference sequence). CDR3 length: 13 residues. The germline V and J ends were trimmed by 0 bases and 1 base, with 2 bases remaining between them. DNA of the CDR3: TGTGCCAGCAGCTTGGGGAGCAATCAGCCCCAGCATTTT. Translated, it gives CASSLGSNQPQHF.

The CDR3 is CASRTGQGGEQYF. In DNA form, the CDR3 reads TGTGCCAGCAGGACGGGACAGGGGGGCGAGCAGTACTTC. This sequence joins TRBV12-3 or TRBV12-4 and TRBJ2-7, with 11 bases aligning to TRBD1. The CDR3 runs 13 residues. V shed 6 bases, J shed 6 bases, and the junction held 4 bases outside the gene matches.